Presented here are 5 T cell receptor beta chains from one specimen sequenced in a study of T cell repertoires in cytomegalovirus infection. TCRdb passed the reads through MiXCR, listing each CDR3 protein once. The table lists 450,000 to 600,000 distinct CDR3 sequences, about two fifths of them singletons. No antigen is known for these receptors. The source was cultured PBMCs, collected from culture after CMV antigen stimulation. These receptors were obtained from a human donor in good health (CMV status not recorded). Some clones in this sample may be carry-over from other donors' samples.

A few counts support this clonotype. The chain employs TRBV5-5 and TRBJ1-6, with D tentatively TRBD1 (6 bases). Germline V gives CDR1 SGHKS, CDR2 YYEKEE (reference sequence). Trimming took 4 bases from V and 5 from J, leaving 25 bases between them. This CDR3 comprises 19 residues. The CDR3 DNA is TGTGCCAGCAGCCCCACCGGGTCTCTCTGGGCAGGGGATAATTCACCCCTCCACTTT. Encoded protein: CASSPTGSLWAGDNSPLHF. Variable domain in full (rest from reference TRBV5-5 and TRBJ1-6): DAGVTQSPTHLIKTRGQQVTLRCSPISGHKSVSWYQQVLGQGPQFIFQYYEKEERGRGNFPDRFSARQFPNYSSELNVNALLLGDSALYLCASSPTGSLWAGDNSPLHFGNGTRLTVT.

This clonotype was observed a few times. The gene calls are TRBV6-6 and TRBJ2-6, with D perhaps being TRBD1 or TRBD2 (5 bases each). CDR3 length: 16 amino acids. Trimming pared 8 bases from V and 5 bases from J, leaving 19 bases between. Germline V lookup: CDR1 MNHNY, CDR2 SVGAGI (reference sequence). The CDR3 DNA reads TGTGCCAGCGGCGGGCAAGGGGACGTATGGGCCAACGTCCTGACTTTC. Translation: CASGGQGDVWANVLTF.

The V and J genes are TRBV12-3 or TRBV12-4 and TRBJ2-5; D is unclear. V was cut by 6 bases and J by 5 bases, with 7 bases left in between. CDR3 length equals 11 residues. CDR3 coding DNA: TGTGCCAGCAGCGCCGCGGAGACCCAGTACTTC. Protein sequence: CASSAAETQYF.

The genes are TRBV2 and TRBJ2-1, with TRBD2 identical over 7 bases. Germline CDR1 is SNHLY and CDR2 is FYNNEI. There are 15 residues in the CDR3. J lost 2 bases, V lost 6 bases, and 7 bases had no gene match. The DNA of the CDR3 is TGTGCCAGCAGCAAAACTAGCGCCGCCTACAATGAGCAGTTCTTC. Protein sequence: CASSKTSAAYNEQFF.

This clonotype was recorded a few times. The V and J genes are TRBV6-1 and TRBJ1-3; weak D call: TRBD1 (5 bases). CDR3 length: 14 amino acids. Germline V gene sequence: CDR1 MNHNS, CDR2 SASEGT. The V and J ends lost 7 bases and 3 bases respectively, with 13 bases between them. CDR3 sequence reads: CASTPGDYGNTIYF. The CDR3 DNA sequence: TGTGCCAGCACCCCGGGGGATTATGGAAACACCATATATTTT.